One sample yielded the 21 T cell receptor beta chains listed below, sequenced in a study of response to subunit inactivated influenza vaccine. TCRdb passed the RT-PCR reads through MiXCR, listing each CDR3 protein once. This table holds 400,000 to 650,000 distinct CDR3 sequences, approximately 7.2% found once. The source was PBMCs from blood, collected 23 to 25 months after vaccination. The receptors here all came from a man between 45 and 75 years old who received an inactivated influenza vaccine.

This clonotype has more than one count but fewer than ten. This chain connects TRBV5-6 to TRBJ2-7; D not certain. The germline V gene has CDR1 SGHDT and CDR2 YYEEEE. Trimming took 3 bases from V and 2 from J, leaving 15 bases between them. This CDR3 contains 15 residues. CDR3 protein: CASSSTKRRTYEQYF. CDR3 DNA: TGTGCCAGCAGCTCTACCAAGCGACGGACCTACGAGCAGTACTTC.

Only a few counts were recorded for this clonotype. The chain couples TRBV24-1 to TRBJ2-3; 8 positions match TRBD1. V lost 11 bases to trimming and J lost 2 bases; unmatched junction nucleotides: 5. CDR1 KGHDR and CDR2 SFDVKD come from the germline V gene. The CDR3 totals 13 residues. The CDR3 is CAIRDRSTDTQYF. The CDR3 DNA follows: TGTGCCATAAGGGACAGGTCCACAGATACGCAGTATTTT.

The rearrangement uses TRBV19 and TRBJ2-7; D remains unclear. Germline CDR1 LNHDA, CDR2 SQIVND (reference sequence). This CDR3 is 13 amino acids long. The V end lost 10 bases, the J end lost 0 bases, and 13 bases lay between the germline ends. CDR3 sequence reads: CATSGQSSYEQYF. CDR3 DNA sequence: TGTGCCACCTCGGGTCAGAGCTCCTACGAGCAGTACTTC.

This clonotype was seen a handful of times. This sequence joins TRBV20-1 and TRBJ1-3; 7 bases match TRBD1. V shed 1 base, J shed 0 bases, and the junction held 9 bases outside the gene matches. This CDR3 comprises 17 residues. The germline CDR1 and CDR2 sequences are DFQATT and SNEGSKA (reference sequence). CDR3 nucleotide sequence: TGCAGTGCTAGAGTACCGGAGGGACAGATCTCTGGAAACACCATATATTTT. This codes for CSARVPEGQISGNTIYF.

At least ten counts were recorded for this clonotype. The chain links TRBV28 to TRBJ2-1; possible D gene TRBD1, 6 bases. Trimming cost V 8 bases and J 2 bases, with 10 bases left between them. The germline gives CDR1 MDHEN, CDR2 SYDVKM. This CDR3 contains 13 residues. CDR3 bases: TGTGCCAGCGGACAGATACCCTACAATGAGCAGTTCTTC. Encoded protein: CASGQIPYNEQFF.

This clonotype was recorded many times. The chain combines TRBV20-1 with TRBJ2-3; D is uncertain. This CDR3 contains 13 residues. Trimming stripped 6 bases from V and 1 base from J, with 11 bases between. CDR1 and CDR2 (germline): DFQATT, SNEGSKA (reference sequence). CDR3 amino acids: CSARPAGTDTQYF. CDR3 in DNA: TGCAGTGCCCGCCCCGCCGGCACAGATACGCAGTATTTT.

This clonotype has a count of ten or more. CDR3 sequence reads: CASSPLRTGGNGYTF. CDR3 nucleotides: TGTGCCAGCAGCCCACTACGGACAGGGGGGAACGGCTACACCTTC. The V gene is TRBV3-1, the J gene TRBJ1-2, with 10 bases identical to TRBD1. This CDR3 has 15 amino acids. V trimming: 4 bases; J trimming: 8 bases; junction bases outside the gene matches: 10. The germline V gene encodes CDR1 LGHDT and CDR2 YNNKEL (reference sequence).

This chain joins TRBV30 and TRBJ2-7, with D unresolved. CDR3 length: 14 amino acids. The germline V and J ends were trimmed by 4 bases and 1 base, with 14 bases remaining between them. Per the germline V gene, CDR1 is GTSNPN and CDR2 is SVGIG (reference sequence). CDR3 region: CAWKPTPGSYEQYF. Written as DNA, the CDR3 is TGTGCCTGGAAACCGACCCCTGGGTCCTACGAGCAGTACTTC.

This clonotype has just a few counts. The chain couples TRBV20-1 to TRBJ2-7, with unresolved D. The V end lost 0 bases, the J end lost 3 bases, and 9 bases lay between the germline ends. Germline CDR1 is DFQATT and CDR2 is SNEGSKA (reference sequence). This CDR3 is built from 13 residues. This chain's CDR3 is CSARDTTIYEQYF. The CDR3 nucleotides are TGCAGTGCTAGAGATACTACGATCTACGAGCAGTACTTC.

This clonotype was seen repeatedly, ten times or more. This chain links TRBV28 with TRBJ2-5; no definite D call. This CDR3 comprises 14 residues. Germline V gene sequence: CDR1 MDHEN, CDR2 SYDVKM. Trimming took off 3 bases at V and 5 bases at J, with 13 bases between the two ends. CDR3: CASSFTSNVETQYF. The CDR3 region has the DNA TGTGCCAGCAGTTTTACCAGCAACGTCGAGACCCAGTACTTC. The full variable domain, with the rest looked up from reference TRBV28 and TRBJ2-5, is DVKVTQSSRYLVKRTGEKVFLECVQDMDHENMFWYRQDPGLGLRLIYFSYDVKMKEKGDIPEGYSVSREKKERFSLILESASTNQTSMYLCASSFTSNVETQYFGPGTRLLVL.

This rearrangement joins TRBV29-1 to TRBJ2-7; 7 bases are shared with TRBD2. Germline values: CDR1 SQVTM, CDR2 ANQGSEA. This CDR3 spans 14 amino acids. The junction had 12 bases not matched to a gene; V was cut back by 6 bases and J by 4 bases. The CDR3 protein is CSVLRAGAQYEQYF. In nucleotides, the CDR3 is TGCAGCGTGCTAAGGGCGGGAGCTCAATACGAGCAGTACTTC.

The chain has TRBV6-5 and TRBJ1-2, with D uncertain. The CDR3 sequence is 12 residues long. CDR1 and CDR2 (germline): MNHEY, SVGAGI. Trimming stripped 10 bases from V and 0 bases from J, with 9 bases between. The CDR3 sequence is CATRPANYGYTF. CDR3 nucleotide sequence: TGTGCCACCCGGCCCGCTAACTATGGCTACACCTTC.

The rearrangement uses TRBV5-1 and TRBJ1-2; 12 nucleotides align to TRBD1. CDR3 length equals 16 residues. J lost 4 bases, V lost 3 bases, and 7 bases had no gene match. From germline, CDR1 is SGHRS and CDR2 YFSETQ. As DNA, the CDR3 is TGCGCCAGCAGCTATCCGCCGGGACAGGGGGCCTATGGCTACACCTTC. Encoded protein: CASSYPPGQGAYGYTF.

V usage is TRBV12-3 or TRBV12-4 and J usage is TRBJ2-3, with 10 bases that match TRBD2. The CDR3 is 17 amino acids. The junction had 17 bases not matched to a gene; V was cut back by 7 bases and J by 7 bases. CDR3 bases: TGTGCCAGCAAACAGGGCAGGTGGCTAGCGGGAGCAAATACGCAGTATTTT. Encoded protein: CASKQGRWLAGANTQYF.

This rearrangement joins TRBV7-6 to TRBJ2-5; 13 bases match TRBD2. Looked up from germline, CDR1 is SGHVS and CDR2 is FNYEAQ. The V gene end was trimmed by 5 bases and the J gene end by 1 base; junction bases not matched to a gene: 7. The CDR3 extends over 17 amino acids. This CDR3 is CASSPGLAGYVQETQYF. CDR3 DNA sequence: TGTGCCAGCAGCCCGGGACTAGCGGGGTACGTCCAAGAGACCCAGTACTTC.

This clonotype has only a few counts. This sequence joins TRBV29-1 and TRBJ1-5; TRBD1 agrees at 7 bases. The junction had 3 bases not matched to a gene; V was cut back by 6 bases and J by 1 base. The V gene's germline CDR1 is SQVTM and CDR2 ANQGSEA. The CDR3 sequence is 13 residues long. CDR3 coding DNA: TGCAGCGTAGTGACAGGGAGCAATCAGCCCCAGCATTTT. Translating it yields CSVVTGSNQPQHF. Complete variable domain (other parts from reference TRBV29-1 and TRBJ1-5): SAVISQKPSRDICQRGTSLTIQCQVDSQVTMMFWYRQQPGQSLTLIATANQGSEATYESGFVIDKFPISRPNLTFSTLTVSNMSPEDSSIYLCSVVTGSNQPQHFGDGTRLSIL.

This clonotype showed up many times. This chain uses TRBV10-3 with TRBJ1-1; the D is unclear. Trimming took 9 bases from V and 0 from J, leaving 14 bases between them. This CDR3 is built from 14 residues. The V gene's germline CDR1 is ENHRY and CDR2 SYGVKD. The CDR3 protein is CAIKTASMNTEAFF. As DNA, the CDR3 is TGTGCCATTAAAACGGCCAGCATGAACACTGAAGCTTTCTTT.

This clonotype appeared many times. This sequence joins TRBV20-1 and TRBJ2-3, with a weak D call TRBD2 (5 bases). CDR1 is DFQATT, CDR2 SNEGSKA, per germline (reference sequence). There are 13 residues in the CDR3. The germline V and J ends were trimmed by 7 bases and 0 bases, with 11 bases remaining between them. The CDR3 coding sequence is TGCAGTGTCATAGCGACTAGCACAGATACGCAGTATTTT. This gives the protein CSVIATSTDTQYF.

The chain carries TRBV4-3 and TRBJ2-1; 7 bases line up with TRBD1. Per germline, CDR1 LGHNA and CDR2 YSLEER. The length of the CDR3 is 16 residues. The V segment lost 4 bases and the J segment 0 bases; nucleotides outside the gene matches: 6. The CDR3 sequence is CASSLEGASSYNEQFF. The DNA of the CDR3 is TGCGCCAGCAGCCTAGAGGGGGCTAGCTCCTACAATGAGCAGTTCTTC.

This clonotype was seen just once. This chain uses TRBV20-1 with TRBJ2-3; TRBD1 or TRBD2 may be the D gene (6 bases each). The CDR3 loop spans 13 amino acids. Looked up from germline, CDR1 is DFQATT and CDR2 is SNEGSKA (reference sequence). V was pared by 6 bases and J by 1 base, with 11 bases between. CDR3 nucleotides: TGCAGTGCCTCGAGGGGGGGCACAGATACGCAGTATTTT. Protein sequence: CSASRGGTDTQYF.

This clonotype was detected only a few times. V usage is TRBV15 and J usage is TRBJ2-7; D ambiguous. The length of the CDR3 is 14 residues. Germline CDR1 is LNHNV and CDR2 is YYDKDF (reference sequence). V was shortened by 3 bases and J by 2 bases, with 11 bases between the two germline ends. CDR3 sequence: CATSRSLGAYEQYF. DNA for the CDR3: TGTGCCACCAGCAGGTCCCTGGGCGCCTACGAGCAGTACTTC. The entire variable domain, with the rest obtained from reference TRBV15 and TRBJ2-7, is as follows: DAMVIQNPRYQVTQFGKPVTLSCSQTLNHNVMYWYQQKSSQAPKLLFHYYDKDFNNEADTPDNFQSRRPNTSFCFLDIRSPGLGDTAMYLCATSRSLGAYEQYFGPGTRLTVT.